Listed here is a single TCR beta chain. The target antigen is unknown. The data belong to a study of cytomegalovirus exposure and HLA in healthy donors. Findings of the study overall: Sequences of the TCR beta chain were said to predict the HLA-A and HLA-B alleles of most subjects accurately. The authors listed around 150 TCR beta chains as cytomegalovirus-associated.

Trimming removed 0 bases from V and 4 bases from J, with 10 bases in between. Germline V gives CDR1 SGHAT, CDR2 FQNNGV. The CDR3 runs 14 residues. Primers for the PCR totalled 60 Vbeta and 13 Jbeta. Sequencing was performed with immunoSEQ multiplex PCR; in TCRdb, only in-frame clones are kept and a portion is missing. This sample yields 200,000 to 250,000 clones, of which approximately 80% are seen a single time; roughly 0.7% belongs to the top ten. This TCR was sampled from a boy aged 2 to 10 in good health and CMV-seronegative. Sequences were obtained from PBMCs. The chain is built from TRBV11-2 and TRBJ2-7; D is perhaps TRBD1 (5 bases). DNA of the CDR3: TGTGCCAGCAGCTTAGATTTTCAGGGTTACGAGCAGTACTTC. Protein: CASSLDFQGYEQYF.